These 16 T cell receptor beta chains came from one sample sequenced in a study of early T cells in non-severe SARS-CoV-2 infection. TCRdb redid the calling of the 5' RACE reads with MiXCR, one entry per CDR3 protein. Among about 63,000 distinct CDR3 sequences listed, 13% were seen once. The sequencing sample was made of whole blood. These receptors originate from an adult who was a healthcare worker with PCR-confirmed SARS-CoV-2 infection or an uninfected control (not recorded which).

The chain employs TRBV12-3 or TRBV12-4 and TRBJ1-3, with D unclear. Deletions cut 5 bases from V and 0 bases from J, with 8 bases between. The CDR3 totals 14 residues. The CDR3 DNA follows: TGTGCCAGCAGTAAACAGAGCTCTGGAAACACCATATATTTT. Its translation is CASSKQSSGNTIYF.

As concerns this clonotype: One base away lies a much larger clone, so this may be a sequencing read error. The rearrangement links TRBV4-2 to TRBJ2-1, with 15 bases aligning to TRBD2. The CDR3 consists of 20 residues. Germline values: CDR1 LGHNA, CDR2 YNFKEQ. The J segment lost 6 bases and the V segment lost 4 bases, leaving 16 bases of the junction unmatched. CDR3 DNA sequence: TGTGCCAGCAGCCTAGACCGGACTAGCGGGGGGGCGAGGAAACGCAATGAGCAGTTCTTC. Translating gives CASSLDRTSGGARKRNEQFF.

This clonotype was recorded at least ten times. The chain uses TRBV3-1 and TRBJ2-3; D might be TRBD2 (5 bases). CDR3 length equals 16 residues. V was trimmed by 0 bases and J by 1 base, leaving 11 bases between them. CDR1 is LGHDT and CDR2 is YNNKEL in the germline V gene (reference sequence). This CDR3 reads CASSQDRGWGTDTQYF. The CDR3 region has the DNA TGTGCCAGCAGCCAAGACCGGGGTTGGGGCACAGATACGCAGTATTTT.

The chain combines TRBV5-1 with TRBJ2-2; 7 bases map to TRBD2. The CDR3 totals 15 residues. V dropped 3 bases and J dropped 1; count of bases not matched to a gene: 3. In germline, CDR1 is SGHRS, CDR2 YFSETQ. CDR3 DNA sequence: TGCGCCAGCAGCTCCGGACTAGGGAACACCGGGGAGCTGTTTTTT. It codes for CASSSGLGNTGELFF. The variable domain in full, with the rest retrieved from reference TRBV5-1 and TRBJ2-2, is KAGVTQTPRYLIKTRGQQVTLSCSPISGHRSVSWYQQTPGQGLQFLFEYFSETQRNKGNFPGRFSGRQFSNSRSEMNVSTLELGDSALYLCASSSGLGNTGELFFGEGSRLTVL.

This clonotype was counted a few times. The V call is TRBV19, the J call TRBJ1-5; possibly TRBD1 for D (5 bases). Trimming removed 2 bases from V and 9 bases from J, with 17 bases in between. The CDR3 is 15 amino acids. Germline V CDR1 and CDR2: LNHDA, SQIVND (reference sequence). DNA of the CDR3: TGTGCCAGTAGTATATCCCGGGACCTCAAAGGGCCCCAGCATTTT. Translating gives CASSISRDLKGPQHF.

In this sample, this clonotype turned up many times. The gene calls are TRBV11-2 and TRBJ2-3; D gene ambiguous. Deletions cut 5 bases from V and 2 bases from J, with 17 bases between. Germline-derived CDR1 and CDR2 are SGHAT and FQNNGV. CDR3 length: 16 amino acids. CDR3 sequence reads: CASSALSSSLTDTQYF. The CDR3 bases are TGTGCCAGCAGCGCTTTAAGTTCTAGTCTCACAGATACGCAGTATTTT.

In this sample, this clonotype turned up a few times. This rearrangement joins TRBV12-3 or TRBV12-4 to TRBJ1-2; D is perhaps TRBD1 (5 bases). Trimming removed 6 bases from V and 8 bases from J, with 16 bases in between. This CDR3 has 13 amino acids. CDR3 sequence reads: CASRAGTPQGYTF. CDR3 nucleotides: TGTGCCAGCAGAGCCGGGACCCCCCAAGGCTACACCTTC.

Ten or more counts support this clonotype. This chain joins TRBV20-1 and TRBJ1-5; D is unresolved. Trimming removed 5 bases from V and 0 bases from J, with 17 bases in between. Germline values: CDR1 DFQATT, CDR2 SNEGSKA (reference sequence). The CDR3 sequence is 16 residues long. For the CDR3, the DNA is TGCAGTGCTTCGAAACGATGGGTGGGTAGCAATCAGCCCCAGCATTTT. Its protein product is CSASKRWVGSNQPQHF.

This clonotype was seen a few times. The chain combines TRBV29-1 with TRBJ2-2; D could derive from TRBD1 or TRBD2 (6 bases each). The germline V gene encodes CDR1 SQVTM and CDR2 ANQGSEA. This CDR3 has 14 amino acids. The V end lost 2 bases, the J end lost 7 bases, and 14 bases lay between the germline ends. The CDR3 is CSVERTAGIGELFF. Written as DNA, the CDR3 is TGCAGCGTTGAACGGACAGCGGGTATCGGGGAGCTGTTTTTT.

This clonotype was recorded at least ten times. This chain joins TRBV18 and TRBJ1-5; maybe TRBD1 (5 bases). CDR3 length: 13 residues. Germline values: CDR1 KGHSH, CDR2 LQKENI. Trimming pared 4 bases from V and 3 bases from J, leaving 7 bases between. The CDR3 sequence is CASSRDYNQPQHF. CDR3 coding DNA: TGTGCCAGCTCACGGGACTACAATCAGCCCCAGCATTTT. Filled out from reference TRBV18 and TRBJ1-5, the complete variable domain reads NAGVMQNPRHLVRRRGQEARLRCSPMKGHSHVYWYRQLPEEGLKFMVYLQKENIIDESGMPKERFSAEFPKEGPSILRIQQVVRGDSAAYFCASSRDYNQPQHFGDGTRLSIL.

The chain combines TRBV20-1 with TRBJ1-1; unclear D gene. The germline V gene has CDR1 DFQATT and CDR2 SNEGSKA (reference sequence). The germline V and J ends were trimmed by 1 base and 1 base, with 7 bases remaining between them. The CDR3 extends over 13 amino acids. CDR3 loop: CSARVNPNTEAFF. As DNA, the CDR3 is TGCAGTGCTAGAGTCAACCCGAACACTGAAGCTTTCTTT.

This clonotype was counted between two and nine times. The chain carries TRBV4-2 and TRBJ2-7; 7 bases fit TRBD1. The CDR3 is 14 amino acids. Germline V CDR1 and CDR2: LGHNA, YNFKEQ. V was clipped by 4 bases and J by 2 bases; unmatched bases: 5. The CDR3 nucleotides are TGTGCCAGCAGCCCATGGACAGGACCCTACGAGCAGTACTTC. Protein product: CASSPWTGPYEQYF.

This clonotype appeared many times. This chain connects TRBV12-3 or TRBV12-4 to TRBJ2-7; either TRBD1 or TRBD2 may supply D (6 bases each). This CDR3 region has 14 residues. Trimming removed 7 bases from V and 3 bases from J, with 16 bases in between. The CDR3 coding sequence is TGTGCCAGCACCCCTGGGGGGCTCGGCTACGAGCAGTACTTC. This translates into CASTPGGLGYEQYF.

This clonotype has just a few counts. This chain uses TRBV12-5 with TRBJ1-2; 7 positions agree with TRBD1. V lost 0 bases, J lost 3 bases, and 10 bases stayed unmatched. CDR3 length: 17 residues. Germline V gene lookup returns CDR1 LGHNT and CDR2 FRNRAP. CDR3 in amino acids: CASGLVQGEVVDYGYTF. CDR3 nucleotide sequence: TGTGCTAGTGGTTTGGTGCAGGGGGAAGTAGTGGACTATGGCTACACCTTC.

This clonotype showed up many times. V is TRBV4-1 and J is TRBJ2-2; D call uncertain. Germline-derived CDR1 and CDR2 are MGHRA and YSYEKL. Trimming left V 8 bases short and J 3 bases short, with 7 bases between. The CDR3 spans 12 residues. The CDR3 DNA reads TGCGCCAGCCATCCGGACACCGGGGAGCTGTTTTTT. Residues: CASHPDTGELFF.

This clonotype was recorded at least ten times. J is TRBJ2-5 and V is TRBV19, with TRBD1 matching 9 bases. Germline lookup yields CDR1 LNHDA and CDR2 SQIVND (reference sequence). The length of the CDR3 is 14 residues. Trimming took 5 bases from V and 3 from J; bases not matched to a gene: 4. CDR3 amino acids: CASSPRTGEETQYF. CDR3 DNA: TGTGCCAGTAGTCCGCGGACAGGGGAAGAGACCCAGTACTTC.